Shown below are 30 T cell receptor beta chains from a single sample sequenced in a study of cytomegalovirus exposure and HLA in healthy donors. Primers: 60 Vbeta forward and 13 Jbeta reverse. The assay was immunoSEQ multiplex PCR, and TCRdb's table has in-frame clones only and misses some. This sample has 120,000 to 150,000 clones, with approximately 78% found just once. The specimen was PBMCs. The receptors come from a man aged 40-50 years in good health and CMV-seropositive.

The chain links TRBV19 to TRBJ1-2, with D maybe TRBD1 (5 bases). The V and J ends lost 6 bases and 8 bases respectively, with 19 bases between them. CDR1 LNHDA and CDR2 SQIVND come from the germline V gene (reference sequence). This CDR3 has 14 amino acids. Written as DNA, the CDR3 is TGTGCCAGTAGCCTGGGGGGACCCATGGCCGGCTACACCTTC. Amino acids: CASSLGGPMAGYTF.

The chain uses TRBV7-3 and TRBJ2-2; possibly TRBD1 for D (5 bases). Trimming took 5 bases from V and 2 from J, leaving 12 bases between them. The V gene's germline CDR1 is SGHTA and CDR2 FQGTGA. CDR3 length: 15 amino acids. DNA for the CDR3: TGTGCCAGCAGCCCCACCGGACAAAACACCGGGGAGCTGTTTTTT. Its translation is CASSPTGQNTGELFF. The full variable domain, in which reference TRBV7-3 and TRBJ2-2 provide the parts outside the CDR3, is GAGVSQTPSNKVTEKGKYVELRCDPISGHTALYWYRQSLGQGPEFLIYFQGTGAADDSGLPNDRFFAVRPEGSVSTLKIQRTERGDSAVYLCASSPTGQNTGELFFGEGSRLTVL.

The chain carries TRBV2 and TRBJ1-2, with D possibly TRBD1 on 6 matching bases. The V gene lost 6 bases and the J gene lost 4 bases, with 12 bases spanning the gap. Germline values: CDR1 SNHLY, CDR2 FYNNEI. The CDR3 is 13 residues long. DNA for the CDR3: TGTGCCAGCAGAGAGGGGGAACGCTATGGCTACACCTTC. It translates to CASREGERYGYTF.

Comments on this clone: One end of the junction is discordant with germline, which a read error may explain. The V call is TRBV28, the J call TRBJ1-1, with 7 bases lining up with TRBD1. CDR3 length: 11 residues. In germline, CDR1 is MDHEN, CDR2 SYDVKM. In DNA, the CDR3 is TGTGCCAGCCGTGACAGGGCGGAGACCGTCTTT. Amino acid sequence: CASRDRAETVF.

The chain carries TRBV30 and TRBJ1-4, with 7 bases lining up with TRBD1. The length of the CDR3 is 14 residues. Germline CDR1 reads GTSNPN; CDR2 reads SVGIG (reference sequence). J lost 4 bases, V lost 5 bases, and 7 bases had no gene match. The CDR3 here is CAWSPGQFNEKLFF. For the CDR3, the DNA is TGTGCCTGGTCACCGGGACAGTTTAATGAAAAACTGTTTTTT.

Comments on this clone: The junction differs from germline at one of its ends, possibly a read error. CDR3: CASRLDRAHTEAFF. The CDR3 DNA sequence: TGTGCCAGCAGATTGGACAGGGCGCACACTGAAGCTTTCTTT. This chain connects TRBV5-4 to TRBJ1-1, with 8 bases that match TRBD1. Germline V CDR1 and CDR2: SGHNT, YYREEE (reference sequence). This CDR3 has 14 residues.

The J gene is TRBJ2-7, the V gene TRBV13; perhaps TRBD1 as D (6 bases). The V gene lost 8 bases and the J gene lost 1 base, with 9 bases spanning the gap. The CDR3 has 12 residues. The V gene's germline CDR1 is PRHDT and CDR2 FYEKMQ (reference sequence). CDR3 region: CASRGQSYEQYF. The DNA for the CDR3 is TGTGCCAGCCGAGGACAGTCCTACGAGCAGTACTTC. Full variable domain (outside the CDR3, taken from reference TRBV13 and TRBJ2-7): AAGVIQSPRHLIKEKRETATLKCYPIPRHDTVYWYQQGPGQDPQFLISFYEKMQSDKGSIPDRFSAQQFSDYHSELNMSSLELGDSALYFCASRGQSYEQYFGPGTRLTVT.

For this clone: At one boundary the junction diverges from the germline segment, which might be a read error. V and J are TRBV7-2 and TRBJ1-6; D may be TRBD1 (5 bases). CDR1 is SGHTA, CDR2 FQGNSA, per germline. The CDR3 loop spans 15 amino acids. CDR3 residues: CASSSSGGYSSPLHF. The CDR3 nucleotides read TGTGCCAGCAGCTCCTCCGGGGGGTATAGTTCACCCCTCCACTTT. Looking up the rest from reference TRBV7-2 and TRBJ1-6 gives the full variable domain: GAGVSQSPSNKVTEKGKDVELRCDPISGHTALYWYRQSLGQGLEFLIYFQGNSAPDKSGLPSDRFSAERTGGSVSTLTIQRTQQEDSAVYLCASSSSGGYSSPLHFGNGTRLTVT.

Concerning this clone itself: A read error may produce the germline difference seen at one junction end. This same CDR3 is encoded by further DNA sequences in the sample. The J gene is TRBJ1-2, the V gene TRBV6-1; no firm D call. This CDR3 is built from 13 residues. CDR1 and CDR2 from the germline V gene are MNHNS and SASEGT. The CDR3 loop is CASSEELLYGYTF. CDR3 in DNA: TGTGCCAGCAGCGAAGAACTTCTCTATGGCTACACCTTC.

This clone has a handful of counts. This chain links TRBV19 with TRBJ1-3, with D unresolved. V was pared by 10 bases and J by 1 base, with 17 bases between. The CDR3 sequence is 15 residues long. Germline values: CDR1 LNHDA, CDR2 SQIVND (reference sequence). CDR3 sequence (DNA): TGTGCCACTACTACCCTGGGTCGGTCTGGAAACACCATATATTTT. It codes for CATTTLGRSGNTIYF.

The chain has TRBV19 and TRBJ2-2; D is possibly TRBD1 (6 bases). Per the germline V gene, CDR1 is LNHDA and CDR2 is SQIVND (reference sequence). Trimming took off 3 bases at V and 6 bases at J, with 8 bases between the two ends. This CDR3 contains 13 residues. CDR3 in DNA: TGTGCCAGTAGTATTTCAGGGGCCGGGGAGCTGTTTTTT. Translation: CASSISGAGELFF.

This chain connects TRBV11-2 to TRBJ1-1, with TRBD1 identical over 7 bases. V was pared by 5 bases and J by 5 bases, with 5 bases of the junction left unmatched. The CDR3 has 13 residues. Per the germline V gene, CDR1 is SGHAT and CDR2 is FQNNGV. CDR3 bases: TGTGCCAGCAGCCAACTACAGGGGACTGAAGCTTTCTTT. This translates into CASSQLQGTEAFF.

The chain's CDR3 is CASSPGQGANYEQYF. CDR3 in DNA: TGTGCCAGCAGCCCAGGACAGGGGGCGAATTACGAGCAGTACTTC. The V and J genes are TRBV6-1 and TRBJ2-7; 11 bases are a match to TRBD1. The CDR3 is 15 amino acids. Looked up from germline, CDR1 is MNHNS and CDR2 is SASEGT. The V and J ends lost 6 bases and 4 bases, in that order; junction bases with no gene match: 8.

The rearrangement joins TRBV30 to TRBJ2-7; a weak D match, TRBD2 (6 bases). This CDR3 comprises 14 residues. CDR1 and CDR2 (germline): GTSNPN, SVGIG (reference sequence). Trimming cost V 6 bases and J 5 bases, with 20 bases left between them. The CDR3 nucleotides are TGTGCCTGTACAGCGGGTGCGATACCCCACGAGCAGTACTTC. As protein: CACTAGAIPHEQYF.

In regard to this clone: Within the sample, other DNA sequences also encode this same CDR3. The chain recombines TRBV6-1 with TRBJ1-2; D possibly corresponds to TRBD1 (6 bases). This CDR3 has 12 residues. V was shortened by 3 bases and J by 8 bases, with 10 bases between the two germline ends. Germline CDR1 and CDR2: MNHNS and SASEGT. In nucleotides, the CDR3 is TGTGCCAGCAGTGACAGGGGTTACGGCTACACCTTC. Its protein product is CASSDRGYGYTF.

This chain connects TRBV28 to TRBJ2-3; 9 nucleotides line up with TRBD2. This CDR3 has 15 amino acids. Per the germline V gene, CDR1 is MDHEN and CDR2 is SYDVKM. V was pared by 2 bases and J by 6 bases, with 6 bases of the junction left unmatched. CDR3 sequence (DNA): TGTGCCAGCAGTTTAATAGCGGGAGAGGGGGATACGCAGTATTTT. Amino acids: CASSLIAGEGDTQYF.

The chain links TRBV11-2 to TRBJ2-2; weak D call: TRBD2 (6 bases). Germline V lookup: CDR1 SGHAT, CDR2 FQNNGV. Trimming shortened V by 1 base and J by 6 bases, and 12 bases separated the two germline ends. The CDR3 runs 15 residues. The chain's CDR3 is CASSLVEAGPGELFF. In nucleotides, the CDR3 is TGTGCCAGCAGCTTAGTGGAGGCGGGGCCCGGGGAGCTGTTTTTT.

Comments on this clone: The junction departs from the called germline gene at one end, perhaps through a read error. The chain carries TRBV7-9 and TRBJ2-2; D is undetermined. This CDR3 has 13 residues. The germline gives CDR1 SEHNR, CDR2 FQNEAQ (reference sequence). CDR3 sequence reads: CSSSLQNTGELFF. CDR3 in DNA: TGTTCCAGCAGCTTACAGAACACCGGGGAGCTGTTTTTT. Full variable domain (outside the CDR3, taken from reference TRBV7-9 and TRBJ2-2): DTGVSQNPRHKITKRGQNVTFRCDPISEHNRLYWYRQTLGQGPEFLTYFQNEAQLEKSRLLSDRFSAERPKGSFSTLEIQRTEQGDSAMYLCSSSLQNTGELFFGEGSRLTVL.

CDR3 DNA: TGTGCCTGCTCCCAGGGAACTAGCGGGGGATACGAGCAGTACTTC. Translating it yields CACSQGTSGGYEQYF. J is TRBJ2-7 and V is TRBV30; 11 bases match TRBD2. This CDR3 is 15 amino acids long. The germline V gene has CDR1 GTSNPN and CDR2 SVGIG (reference sequence). Trimming removed 6 bases from V and 4 bases from J; junction bases left unmatched: 11. Variable domain in full (rest from reference TRBV30 and TRBJ2-7): SQTIHQWPATLVQPVGSPLSLECTVEGTSNPNLYWYRQAAGRGLQLLFYSVGIGQISSEVPQNLSASRPQDRQFILSSKKLLLSDSGFYLCACSQGTSGGYEQYFGPGTRLTVT.

CDR3 residues: CASSLEWTSGSSYNEQFF. DNA for the CDR3: TGTGCCAGCAGCTTAGAATGGACTAGCGGTAGCTCCTACAATGAGCAGTTCTTC. The chain combines TRBV11-1 with TRBJ2-1; 10 nucleotides agree with TRBD2. Germline CDR1 and CDR2: SGHAT and FQDESV (reference sequence). This CDR3 spans 18 amino acids. Germline trimming cut 1 base from V and 0 bases from J; bases unmatched to any gene: 6. Drawing the rest from reference TRBV11-1 and TRBJ2-1, the complete variable domain is EAEVAQSPRYKITEKSQAVAFWCDPISGHATLYWYRQILGQGPELLVQFQDESVVDDSQLPKDRFSAERLKGVDSTLKIQPAELGDSAMYLCASSLEWTSGSSYNEQFFGPGTRLTVL.

The V and J genes are TRBV7-3 and TRBJ2-1, with D perhaps matching TRBD2 (6 bases). Germline V CDR1 and CDR2: SGHTA, FQGTGA. The V end lost 5 bases, the J end lost 8 bases, and 28 bases lay between the germline ends. The CDR3 extends over 18 amino acids. CDR3 in DNA: TGTGCCAGCAGCCCCCGAGGCGGGCAGACTAGTTTGGGGGATGAGCAGTTCTTC. Translation gives CASSPRGGQTSLGDEQFF.

The chain has TRBV9 and TRBJ2-7, with 13 bases aligning to TRBD2. Looked up from germline, CDR1 is SGDLS and CDR2 is YYNGEE. Trimming removed 4 bases from V and 2 bases from J; junction bases left unmatched: 3. CDR3 size: 15 residues. The CDR3 DNA reads TGTGCCAGCAGCTACGGGACTAGCGGGACCTACGAGCAGTACTTC. Residues: CASSYGTSGTYEQYF. The complete variable domain, with remaining parts taken from reference TRBV9 and TRBJ2-7, reads DSGVTQTPKHLITATGQRVTLRCSPRSGDLSVYWYQQSLDQGLQFLIQYYNGEERAKGNILERFSAQQFPDLHSELNLSSLELGDSALYFCASSYGTSGTYEQYFGPGTRLTVT.

In this sample, this clone turned up a few times. The chain uses TRBV4-2 and TRBJ1-1, with a possible D match to TRBD1 (6 bases). Germline CDR1 LGHNA, CDR2 YNFKEQ. V lost 3 bases and J lost 7, with 15 bases in between. The CDR3 totals 14 residues. Here the CDR3 DNA reads TGTGCCAGCAGCCAGGCCGGGACAACGGTTGAAGCTTTCTTT. Translation gives CASSQAGTTVEAFF.

There are a few counts of this clone. J is TRBJ1-2 and V is TRBV21-1. TRBV21-1 is labeled a pseudogene. This CDR3 comprises 24 residues. In nucleotides, the CDR3 is TGTGCCAGCAGCACCCTCCCGCAATGGTTGACGCAGACCCGGAGCCCCCCGAGGGACTATGGCTACACCTTC. Protein: CASSTLPQWLTQTRSPPRDYGYTF.

The gene calls are TRBV28 and TRBJ1-1; no clear D. Germline values: CDR1 MDHEN, CDR2 SYDVKM. Between the trimmed V and J ends, which lost 5 bases and 10 bases, there was a span of 11 bases. The length of the CDR3 is 11 residues. In DNA form, the CDR3 reads TGTGCCAGCAGTGCCTATGAGCGAGCTTTCTTT. This gives the protein CASSAYERAFF.

This chain connects TRBV19 to TRBJ2-7; TRBD2 matches 15 bases. The CDR3 has 15 residues. Germline CDR1 LNHDA, CDR2 SQIVND (reference sequence). With V trimmed by 5 bases and J by 4 bases, 3 bases remained unmatched. CDR3 DNA: TGTGCCAGTAGTTTGGGACTAGCGGGAGGATACGAGCAGTACTTC. The encoded protein is CASSLGLAGGYEQYF. Using reference TRBV19 and TRBJ2-7 for the parts outside the CDR3, the full variable domain is DGGITQSPKYLFRKEGQNVTLSCEQNLNHDAMYWYRQDPGQGLRLIYYSQIVNDFQKGDIAEGYSVSREKKESFPLTVTSAQKNPTAFYLCASSLGLAGGYEQYFGPGTRLTVT.

V gene TRBV19 combines with J gene TRBJ1-6; tentative D call: TRBD1 (6 bases). This CDR3 is built from 14 residues. Trimming left V 4 bases short and J 4 bases short, with 8 bases between. Germline V gives CDR1 LNHDA, CDR2 SQIVND (reference sequence). CDR3 nucleotides: TGTGCCAGTAGTAAGGGACAATATAATTCACCCCTCCACTTT. It is translated as CASSKGQYNSPLHF.

The V and J genes are TRBV13 and TRBJ2-5; 8 nucleotides line up with TRBD2. The V and J ends lost 4 bases and 1 base, in that order; junction bases with no gene match: 17. CDR3 length equals 19 residues. CDR1 PRHDT and CDR2 FYEKMQ come from the germline V gene (reference sequence). This chain's CDR3 is CASSWIGPPGLGRQETQYF. In DNA, the CDR3 is TGTGCCAGCAGCTGGATAGGGCCCCCGGGACTAGGTCGCCAAGAGACCCAGTACTTC.

This chain connects TRBV9 to TRBJ2-1; 8 nucleotides match TRBD2. This CDR3 spans 15 amino acids. Germline V lookup: CDR1 SGDLS, CDR2 YYNGEE. With 7 bases clipped from V and 0 bases from J, the junction kept 6 bases outside the gene matches. The CDR3 nucleotides are TGTGCCAGCGCTAGCGGGTCTAGCTCCTACAATGAGCAGTTCTTC. Protein sequence: CASASGSSSYNEQFF.

This clone has only one observation. The CDR3 region has the DNA TGTGCCAGCAGAGACAGGGCCCCCACTAATGAAAAACTGTTTTTT. The encoded protein is CASRDRAPTNEKLFF. The V call is TRBV6-1, the J call TRBJ1-4; 7 bases map to TRBD1. V lost 6 bases and J lost 2; bases outside the gene matches: 6. Germline lookup yields CDR1 MNHNS and CDR2 SASEGT. The CDR3 extends over 15 amino acids.